This T cell receptor beta chain was sequenced in a study of T-cell reconstitution after alpha-beta-depleted transplantation in children. General study findings and limits: It was surviving recipient T cells and thymic progenitors that gave some patients high TCRbeta diversity at day 60. Two months or so post-transplant, alpha-beta T cells reportedly derived from several hundred expanded graft clones. T-cell numbers and diversity one year post-transplant derived largely from freshly generated T cells.

V shed 3 bases and J shed 0 bases, with 9 bases lying between them. The germline gives CDR1 PRHDT, CDR2 FYEKMQ (reference sequence). The length of the CDR3 is 15 residues. A word on this clonotype: Its antigen is as yet unknown.

Molecular barcoding with unique molecular identifiers was used for the TCRbeta library. MiXCR, applied by TCRdb to the PCR reads, yields one record per CDR3 protein. The sample includes hundreds of thousands of distinct CDR3 sequences, 10% to 15% of them seen just once. The material was PBMCs, mostly from graft donor cells, obtained 360 days after TCRalphabeta/CD19-depleted stem cell transplant. This clonotype originated in a male patient aged 10 to 17 who had a stem cell transplant for acute myeloid leukemia, so the T cells may come from the graft donor. V gene TRBV13 combines with J gene TRBJ2-1; D possibly corresponds to TRBD1 (5 bases). The CDR3: CASSFRVISYNEQFF. CDR3 DNA sequence: TGTGCCAGCAGCTTCAGGGTGATCTCCTACAATGAGCAGTTCTTC.